Below are 30 T cell receptor beta chains sequenced from a single sample in a study of shared clonotypes between healthy human individuals. TCRdb's table, derived via immunoSEQ multiplex PCR, lists solely in-frame clones and lacks some. The sample carries approximately 1,000,000 clones, more than 75% recorded once. The sequencing input was memory CD4+ T cells from PBMCs. Indicated subset: CD45RA-negative fraction. The receptors stem from a man younger than 30 in good health. Some clones in this sample may be carry-over from other donors' samples.

CDR3 residues: CASSLDSATFF. As DNA, the CDR3 is TGTGCCAGCAGCTTAGACTCAGCGACTTTCTTT. The genes are TRBV11-2 and TRBJ1-1; D is ambiguous. Per the germline V gene, CDR1 is SGHAT and CDR2 is FQNNGV. The V end lost 0 bases, the J end lost 12 bases, and 8 bases lay between the germline ends. The CDR3 contains 11 residues.

Turning to this clone: Distinct nucleotide sequences in the sample also encode this CDR3. The chain couples TRBV7-9 to TRBJ2-5; the D is unclear. Between the trimmed V and J ends, which lost 3 bases and 1 base, there was a span of 0 bases. Germline CDR1 SEHNR, CDR2 FQNEAQ (reference sequence). The CDR3 loop spans 11 amino acids. CDR3 sequence: CASSFQETQYF. The CDR3 DNA reads TGTGCCAGCAGCTTCCAAGAGACCCAGTACTTC. The full variable domain, its missing parts supplied by reference TRBV7-9 and TRBJ2-5, is DTGVSQNPRHKITKRGQNVTFRCDPISEHNRLYWYRQTLGQGPEFLTYFQNEAQLEKSRLLSDRFSAERPKGSFSTLEIQRTEQGDSAMYLCASSFQETQYFGPGTRLLVL.

The V and J genes are TRBV18 and TRBJ2-7, with TRBD1 identical over 10 bases. Unmatched junction bases numbered 5, after V lost 2 bases and J lost 4 bases. Per germline, CDR1 KGHSH and CDR2 LQKENI. The CDR3 runs 15 residues. CDR3 sequence (DNA): TGTGCCAGCTCACCAACGACAGGGGGCGTATACGAGCAGTACTTC. Translated, it gives CASSPTTGGVYEQYF.

This sequence joins TRBV11-2 and TRBJ2-7; TRBD1 matches 7 bases. V shed 5 bases, J shed 3 bases, and the junction held 7 bases outside the gene matches. This CDR3 is 14 amino acids long. The germline CDR1 and CDR2 sequences are SGHAT and FQNNGV. The CDR3 protein is CASSHNTGDYEQYF. The DNA of the CDR3 is TGTGCCAGCAGCCATAACACAGGGGACTACGAGCAGTACTTC.

V and J are TRBV11-2 and TRBJ2-7; tentatively, D is TRBD2 (6 bases). This CDR3 has 16 residues. The V end was cut by 5 bases, the J end by 1 base, with 18 bases between. The germline V gene has CDR1 SGHAT and CDR2 FQNNGV. The CDR3 DNA reads TGTGCCAGCAGCCCTTTGCGGCGGGACCAATCCTACGAGCAGTACTTC. Its translation is CASSPLRRDQSYEQYF.

V gene TRBV7-2 combines with J gene TRBJ2-1; TRBD2 matches 13 bases. The germline V gene has CDR1 SGHTA and CDR2 FQGNSA. CDR3 size: 15 residues. J was trimmed by 10 bases and V by 5 bases; bases with no gene match: 8. The CDR3 loop reads CASSLLAGGGLEQFF. As DNA, the CDR3 is TGTGCCAGCAGCCTACTAGCGGGAGGGGGATTGGAGCAGTTCTTC.

V and J are TRBV4-3 and TRBJ2-4; TRBD2 agrees at 11 bases. The ends lost 0 bases at V and 4 bases at J; junction bases unmatched: 14. CDR1 and CDR2 (germline): LGHNA, YSLEER. This CDR3 is 20 amino acids long. CDR3 DNA: TGCGCCAGCAGCCAAGATCAGGTTAGCGGGAGGGGGATCGCAAAAAACATTCAGTACTTC. Translation: CASSQDQVSGRGIAKNIQYF.

The V gene is TRBV6-1, the J gene TRBJ2-7; tentatively, D is TRBD2 (6 bases). The V and J ends lost 2 bases and 6 bases respectively, with 11 bases between them. Germline loops: CDR1 MNHNS, CDR2 SASEGT. The CDR3 spans 13 residues. In DNA form, the CDR3 reads TGTGCCAGCAGTGAATATTTGGGGGGCGAGCAGTACTTC. It encodes CASSEYLGGEQYF.

This chain links TRBV5-1 with TRBJ2-3; 11 bases are shared with TRBD2. The germline CDR1 and CDR2 sequences are SGHRS and YFSETQ. Germline trimming cut 6 bases from V and 5 bases from J; bases unmatched to any gene: 8. The CDR3 extends over 15 amino acids. The CDR3, as DNA: TGCGCCAGCACCGCCCTAGCGGGAGGCCAAGATACGCAGTATTTT. This translates into CASTALAGGQDTQYF.

V is TRBV6-5 and J is TRBJ1-2, with 11 bases lining up with TRBD1. Trimming cost V 6 bases and J 5 bases; bases outside gene matches: 2. This CDR3 is built from 13 residues. Per germline, CDR1 MNHEY and CDR2 SVGAGI. CDR3 DNA sequence: TGTGCCAGCAGAAGGGACAGGGGGTATGGCTACACCTTC. Protein: CASRRDRGYGYTF.

This clone appeared a few times. Other DNA sequences in the sample encode the same CDR3. The chain joins TRBV5-1 to TRBJ2-5, with D perhaps matching TRBD1 (5 bases). Germline CDR1 is SGHRS and CDR2 is YFSETQ. Trimming shortened V by 2 bases and J by 4 bases, and 12 bases separated the two germline ends. The CDR3 is made up of 14 amino acids. The CDR3 bases are TGCGCCAGCAGCTTATGGGGCCCGGGAGAGACCCAGTACTTC. Translated: CASSLWGPGETQYF.

CDR3 loop: CASSQAPDSYEQYF. The DNA for the CDR3 is TGTGCCAGCAGCCAAGCCCCGGACAGCTACGAGCAGTACTTC. The V and J genes are TRBV11-1 and TRBJ2-7; TRBD1 is a possible D gene (6 bases). CDR1 and CDR2 from the germline V gene are SGHAT and FQDESV (reference sequence). V lost 5 bases, J lost 3 bases, and 14 bases lay in between. CDR3 length equals 14 residues.

In its sample, this clone was seen once. V and J are TRBV14 and TRBJ2-6, with a tentative D call TRBD1 (6 bases). The germline V gene encodes CDR1 SGHDN and CDR2 FVKESK. The CDR3 is 16 residues long. The V end was cut by 1 base, the J end by 3 bases, with 10 bases between. CDR3 in amino acids: CASSQAGVSGANVLTF. The CDR3 nucleotides are TGTGCCAGCAGCCAAGCAGGGGTTAGTGGGGCCAACGTCCTGACTTTC. Full variable domain (outside the CDR3, taken from reference TRBV14 and TRBJ2-6): EAGVTQFPSHSVIEKGQTVTLRCDPISGHDNLYWYRRVMGKEIKFLLHFVKESKQDESGMPNNRFLAERTGGTYSTLKVQPAELEDSGVYFCASSQAGVSGANVLTFGAGSRLTVL.

This chain uses TRBV4-2 with TRBJ1-1, with D tentatively TRBD1 (5 bases). CDR3 size: 13 residues. Trimming took off 0 bases at V and 7 bases at J, with 9 bases between the two ends. Germline CDR1 and CDR2: LGHNA and YNFKEQ. The CDR3 loop reads CASSQDEGLEAFF. The CDR3 region has the DNA TGTGCCAGCAGCCAAGATGAGGGGCTTGAAGCTTTCTTT.

The CDR3 region has the DNA TGTGCCAGCAGTAGTAAGGGACAGGGGGATGGTGGCTACACCTTC. This gives the protein CASSSKGQGDGGYTF. This rearrangement joins TRBV28 to TRBJ1-2; 11 nucleotides align to TRBD1. The CDR3 runs 15 residues. V lost 5 bases to trimming and J lost 7 bases; unmatched junction nucleotides: 9. From germline, CDR1 is MDHEN and CDR2 SYDVKM.

V gene TRBV18 combines with J gene TRBJ1-1, with 7 bases identical to TRBD1. The J segment lost 3 bases and the V segment lost 3 bases, leaving 7 bases of the junction unmatched. The CDR3 runs to 15 residues. CDR1 is KGHSH and CDR2 is LQKENI in the germline V gene. This CDR3 is CASSPSRQGHTEAFF. In DNA, the CDR3 is TGTGCCAGCTCACCTTCCCGACAGGGCCACACTGAAGCTTTCTTT.

V is TRBV29-1 and J is TRBJ1-1; D remains unclear. Trimming shortened V by 2 bases and J by 1 base, and 11 bases separated the two germline ends. The CDR3 length is 14 residues. Germline V lookup: CDR1 SQVTM, CDR2 ANQGSEA. This CDR3 is CSVELLAANTEAFF. CDR3 nucleotide sequence: TGCAGCGTTGAACTCCTGGCGGCGAACACTGAAGCTTTCTTT. The full variable domain, in which reference TRBV29-1 and TRBJ1-1 provide the parts outside the CDR3, is SAVISQKPSRDICQRGTSLTIQCQVDSQVTMMFWYRQQPGQSLTLIATANQGSEATYESGFVIDKFPISRPNLTFSTLTVSNMSPEDSSIYLCSVELLAANTEAFFGQGTRLTVV.

The rearrangement links TRBV14 to TRBJ1-2; the D is unclear. The CDR3 runs to 13 residues. Trimming pared 0 bases from V and 8 bases from J, leaving 10 bases between. CDR1 and CDR2 (germline): SGHDN, FVKESK. The CDR3 DNA is TGTGCCAGCAGCCAAGATTTTGGATTAGGCTACACCTTC. The encoded protein is CASSQDFGLGYTF.

The chain recombines TRBV28 with TRBJ1-1; unclear D gene. The CDR3 runs to 12 residues. Per the germline V gene, CDR1 is MDHEN and CDR2 is SYDVKM. V was cut by 5 bases and J by 7 bases, with 11 bases left in between. This CDR3 is CASSQRRIEAFF. In DNA, the CDR3 is TGTGCCAGCAGTCAGAGACGTATTGAAGCTTTCTTT.

The chain links TRBV28 to TRBJ2-3; TRBD2 matches 10 bases. Germline loops: CDR1 MDHEN, CDR2 SYDVKM. The CDR3 extends over 14 amino acids. The J segment lost 6 bases and the V segment lost 8 bases, leaving 8 bases of the junction unmatched. CDR3 bases: TGTGCCAGCCGGCTAGCGGGAGAACCGGATACGCAGTATTTT. It translates to CASRLAGEPDTQYF.

The V gene is TRBV7-9, the J gene TRBJ1-1; D unresolved. CDR1 is SEHNR, CDR2 FQNEAQ, per germline (reference sequence). With 5 bases removed from V and 4 bases from J, the gap between germline ends came to 17 bases. The CDR3 is 15 amino acids. The chain's CDR3 is CASSPTSLVGTEAFF. For the CDR3, the DNA is TGTGCCAGCAGCCCTACTTCCCTTGTGGGCACTGAAGCTTTCTTT.

V gene TRBV19 combines with J gene TRBJ2-5; the match to TRBD2 covers 8 bases. The J segment lost 2 bases and the V segment lost 6 bases, leaving 8 bases of the junction unmatched. Germline V gene data show CDR1 as LNHDA and CDR2 as SQIVND (reference sequence). This CDR3 spans 15 amino acids. This CDR3 reads CASRPWGLGQETQYF. Here the CDR3 DNA reads TGTGCCAGTAGGCCTTGGGGACTAGGTCAAGAGACCCAGTACTTC.

V gene TRBV5-1 combines with J gene TRBJ1-3; 8 bases fit TRBD1. This CDR3 has 14 residues. The V gene's germline CDR1 is SGHRS and CDR2 YFSETQ. V lost 0 bases to trimming and J lost 7 bases; unmatched junction nucleotides: 3. The CDR3, as DNA: TGCGCCAGCAGCTTGGGACAGGGGTGGAACACCATATATTTT. This encodes CASSLGQGWNTIYF.

The rearrangement links TRBV28 to TRBJ1-2; no clear D gene. The CDR3 spans 15 residues. Germline CDR1 reads MDHEN; CDR2 reads SYDVKM. V gave up 5 bases and J gave up 4 bases, with 17 bases separating them. CDR3 protein: CASSATLGRAYGYTF. Here the CDR3 DNA reads TGTGCCAGCAGTGCGACTTTGGGGAGGGCCTATGGCTACACCTTC.

The chain carries TRBV4-2 and TRBJ2-1; the D gene is possibly TRBD2 (5 bases). Germline lookup yields CDR1 LGHNA and CDR2 YNFKEQ. This CDR3 spans 15 amino acids. The V end was cut by 4 bases, the J end by 8 bases, with 18 bases between. CDR3 nucleotide sequence: TGTGCCAGCAGCCCAAGCGGACCCCGTTGGGATGAGCAGTTCTTC. This translates into CASSPSGPRWDEQFF.

The chain couples TRBV30 to TRBJ2-3, with D perhaps matching TRBD1 or TRBD2 (5 bases each). Germline V CDR1 and CDR2: GTSNPN, SVGIG (reference sequence). The CDR3 consists of 15 residues. Trimming pared 3 bases from V and 2 bases from J, leaving 15 bases between. In nucleotides, the CDR3 is TGTGCCTGGAGCCGGGGCGTAGCCGACACAGATACGCAGTATTTT. Protein sequence: CAWSRGVADTDTQYF.

This clone was detected once. The chain joins TRBV7-2 to TRBJ2-7; D possibly corresponds to TRBD1 (7 bases). Germline lookup yields CDR1 SGHTA and CDR2 FQGNSA. This CDR3 contains 14 residues. With 5 bases removed from V and 3 bases from J, the gap between germline ends came to 14 bases. The CDR3 reads CASSPQGGGYEQYF. The CDR3 DNA reads TGTGCCAGCAGCCCCCAGGGGGGCGGCTACGAGCAGTACTTC.

V gene TRBV5-1 combines with J gene TRBJ2-3; TRBD2 matches at 7 bases. J lost 6 bases, V lost 4 bases, and 8 bases had no gene match. The CDR3 has 14 residues. Germline V CDR1 and CDR2: SGHRS, YFSETQ. The CDR3: CASSQGLSQDTQYF. Written as DNA, the CDR3 is TGCGCCAGCAGCCAGGGACTATCTCAGGATACGCAGTATTTT.

The chain couples TRBV7-9 to TRBJ2-1, with 10 bases that match TRBD2. The CDR3 consists of 17 residues. V lost 4 bases, J lost 9 bases, and 15 bases stayed unmatched. Germline V gene sequence: CDR1 SEHNR, CDR2 FQNEAQ (reference sequence). CDR3 amino acids: CASSSRGGTSAHGEQFF. CDR3 sequence (DNA): TGTGCCAGCAGCTCTCGCGGGGGGACTAGCGCGCACGGTGAGCAGTTCTTC.

In this sample, this clone turned up once. This sample also contains other DNA sequences that code for the same CDR3. This chain joins TRBV11-2 and TRBJ2-5, with 8 bases lining up with TRBD1. The CDR3 has 15 amino acids. CDR1 SGHAT and CDR2 FQNNGV come from the germline V gene. The ends lost 0 bases at V and 5 bases at J; junction bases unmatched: 5. CDR3 in DNA: TGTGCCAGCAGCTTAGAGGCAGGGGGCGGGGAGACCCAGTACTTC. It encodes CASSLEAGGGETQYF. Supplemented by reference TRBV11-2 and TRBJ2-5, the full variable domain reads EAGVAQSPRYKIIEKRQSVAFWCNPISGHATLYWYQQILGQGPKLLIQFQNNGVVDDSQLPKDRFSAERLKGVDSTLKIQPAKLEDSAVYLCASSLEAGGGETQYFGPGTRLLVL.